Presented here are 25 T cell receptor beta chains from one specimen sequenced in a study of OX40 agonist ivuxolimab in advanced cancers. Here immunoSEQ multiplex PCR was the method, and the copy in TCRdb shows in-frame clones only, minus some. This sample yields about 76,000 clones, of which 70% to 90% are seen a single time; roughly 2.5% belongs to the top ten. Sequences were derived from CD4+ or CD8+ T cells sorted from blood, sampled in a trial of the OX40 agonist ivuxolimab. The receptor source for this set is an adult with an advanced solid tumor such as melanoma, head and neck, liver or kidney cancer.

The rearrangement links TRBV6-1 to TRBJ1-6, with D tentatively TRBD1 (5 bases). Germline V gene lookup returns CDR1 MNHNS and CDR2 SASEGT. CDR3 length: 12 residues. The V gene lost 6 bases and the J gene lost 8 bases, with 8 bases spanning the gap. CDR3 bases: TGTGCCAGCAGGGGGGGGGATTCACCCCTCCACTTT. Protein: CASRGGDSPLHF.

CDR3 nucleotide sequence: TGTGCCAGCAGTTTGGAGTACGGGGAGCTGTTTTTT. Its protein product is CASSLEYGELFF. The chain uses TRBV28 and TRBJ2-2; D unresolved. Deletions cut 3 bases from V and 7 bases from J, with 6 bases between. Germline V gene sequence: CDR1 MDHEN, CDR2 SYDVKM. This CDR3 region has 12 residues.

The CDR3 DNA sequence: TGCGCCAGCAGCCGGACAGACCTCACGAACACCGGGGAGCTGTTTTTT. Residues: CASSRTDLTNTGELFF. The rearrangement uses TRBV5-1 and TRBJ2-2; a possible D gene is TRBD1 (6 bases). Germline lookup yields CDR1 SGHRS and CDR2 YFSETQ. This CDR3 has 16 amino acids. With 4 bases removed from V and 0 bases from J, the gap between germline ends came to 13 bases.

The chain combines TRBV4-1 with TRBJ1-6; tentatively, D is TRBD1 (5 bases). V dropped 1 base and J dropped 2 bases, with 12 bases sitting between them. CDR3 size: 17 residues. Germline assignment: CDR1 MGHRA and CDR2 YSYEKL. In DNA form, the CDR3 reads TGCGCCAGCAGCCAAGGGAGCAGGGCTGCCTATAATTCACCCCTCCACTTT. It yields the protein CASSQGSRAAYNSPLHF.

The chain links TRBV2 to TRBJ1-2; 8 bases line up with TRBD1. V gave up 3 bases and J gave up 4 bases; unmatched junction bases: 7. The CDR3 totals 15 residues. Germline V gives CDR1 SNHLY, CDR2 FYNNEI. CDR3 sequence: CASSDGRGLSYGYTF. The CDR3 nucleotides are TGTGCCAGCAGTGATGGCAGGGGGCTTAGCTATGGCTACACCTTC.

For the CDR3, the DNA is TGTGCCAGCAGCTTCCAGCCCTACGAGCAGTACTTC. This sequence encodes CASSFQPYEQYF. The V call is TRBV11-2, the J call TRBJ2-7, with D unresolved. Trimming pared 3 bases from V and 2 bases from J, leaving 5 bases between. Germline V gene sequence: CDR1 SGHAT, CDR2 FQNNGV. CDR3 length equals 12 residues.

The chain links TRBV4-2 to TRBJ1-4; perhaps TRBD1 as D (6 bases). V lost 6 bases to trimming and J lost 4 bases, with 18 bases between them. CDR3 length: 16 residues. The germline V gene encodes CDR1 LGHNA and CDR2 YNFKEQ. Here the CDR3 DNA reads TGTGCCAGCAGTGGTTTGGTTACAGGGAGTAATGAAAAACTGTTTTTT. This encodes CASSGLVTGSNEKLFF.

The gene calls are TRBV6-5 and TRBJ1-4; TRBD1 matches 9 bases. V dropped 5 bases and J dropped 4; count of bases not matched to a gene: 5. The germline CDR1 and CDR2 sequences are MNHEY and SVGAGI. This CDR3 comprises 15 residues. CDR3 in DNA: TGTGCCAGCAGTAAGACAGGGGGAGATAATGAAAAACTGTTTTTT. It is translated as CASSKTGGDNEKLFF.

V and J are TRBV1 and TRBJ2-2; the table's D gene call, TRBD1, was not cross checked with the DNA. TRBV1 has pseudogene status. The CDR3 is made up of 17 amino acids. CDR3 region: CTSSQDSTGPHTGELFF. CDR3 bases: TGCACCAGCAGCCAAGATTCGACAGGGCCCCACACCGGGGAGCTGTTTTTT.

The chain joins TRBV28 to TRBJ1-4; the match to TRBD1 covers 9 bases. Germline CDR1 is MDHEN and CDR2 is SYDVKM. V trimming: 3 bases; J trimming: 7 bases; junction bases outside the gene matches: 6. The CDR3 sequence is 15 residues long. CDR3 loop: CASSLGTGKGEKLFF. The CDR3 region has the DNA TGTGCCAGCAGTTTGGGGACAGGGAAGGGTGAAAAACTGTTTTTT. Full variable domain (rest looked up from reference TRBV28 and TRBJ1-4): DVKVTQSSRYLVKRTGEKVFLECVQDMDHENMFWYRQDPGLGLRLIYFSYDVKMKEKGDIPEGYSVSREKKERFSLILESASTNQTSMYLCASSLGTGKGEKLFFGSGTQLSVL.

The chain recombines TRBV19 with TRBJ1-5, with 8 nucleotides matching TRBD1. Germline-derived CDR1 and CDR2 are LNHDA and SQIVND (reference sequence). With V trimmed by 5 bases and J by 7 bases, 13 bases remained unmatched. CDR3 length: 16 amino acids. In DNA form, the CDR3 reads TGTGCCAGTAGTTCCGCGGGGCAGGGGGCCGAACAGCCCCAGCATTTT. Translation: CASSSAGQGAEQPQHF.

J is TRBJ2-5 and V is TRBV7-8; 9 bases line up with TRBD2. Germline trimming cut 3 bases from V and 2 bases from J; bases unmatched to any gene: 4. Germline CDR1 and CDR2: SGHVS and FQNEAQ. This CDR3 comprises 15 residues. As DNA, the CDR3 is TGTGCCAGCAGCTTTCCAGCGGGGGGACAAGAGACCCAGTACTTC. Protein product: CASSFPAGGQETQYF.

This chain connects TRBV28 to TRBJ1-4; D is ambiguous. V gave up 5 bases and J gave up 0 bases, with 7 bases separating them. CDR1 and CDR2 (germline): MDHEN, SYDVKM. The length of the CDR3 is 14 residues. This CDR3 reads CASSQPATNEKLFF. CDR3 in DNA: TGTGCCAGCAGTCAACCCGCAACTAATGAAAAACTGTTTTTT.

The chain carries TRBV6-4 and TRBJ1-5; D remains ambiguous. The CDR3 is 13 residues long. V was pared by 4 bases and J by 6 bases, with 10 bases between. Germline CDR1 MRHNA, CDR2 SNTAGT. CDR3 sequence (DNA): TGTGCCAGCAGTGCGGACGGGAGTCAGCCCCAGCATTTT. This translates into CASSADGSQPQHF.

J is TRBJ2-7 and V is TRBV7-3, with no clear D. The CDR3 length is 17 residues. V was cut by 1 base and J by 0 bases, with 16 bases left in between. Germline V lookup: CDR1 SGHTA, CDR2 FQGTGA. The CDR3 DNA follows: TGTGCCAGCAGCTTAAAAGGAATAAGAGGAAGCTCCTACGAGCAGTACGTC. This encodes CASSLKGIRGSSYEQYV.

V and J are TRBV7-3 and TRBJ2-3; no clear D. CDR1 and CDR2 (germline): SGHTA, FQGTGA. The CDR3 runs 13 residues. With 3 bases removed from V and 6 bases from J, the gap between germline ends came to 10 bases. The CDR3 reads CASSFTPSDTQYF. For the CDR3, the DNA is TGTGCCAGCAGCTTCACGCCGAGCGATACGCAGTATTTT.

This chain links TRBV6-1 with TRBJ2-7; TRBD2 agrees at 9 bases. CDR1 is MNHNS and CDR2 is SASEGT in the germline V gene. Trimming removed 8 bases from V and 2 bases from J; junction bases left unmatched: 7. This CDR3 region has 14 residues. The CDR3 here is CASRVAGGPYEQYF. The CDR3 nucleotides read TGTGCCAGCCGCGTCGCGGGGGGGCCCTACGAGCAGTACTTC.

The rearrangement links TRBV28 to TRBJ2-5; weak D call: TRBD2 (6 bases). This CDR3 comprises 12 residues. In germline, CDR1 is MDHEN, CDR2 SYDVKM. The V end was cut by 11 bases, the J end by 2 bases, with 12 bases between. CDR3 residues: CASCGEQETQYF. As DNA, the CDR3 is TGTGCCTCCTGCGGGGAACAAGAGACCCAGTACTTC.

The chain's CDR3 is CASSSYETQYF. The CDR3 DNA reads TGTGCCAGCAGCTCCTACGAGACCCAGTACTTC. J is TRBJ2-5 and V is TRBV11-2; D is undetermined. Germline CDR1 is SGHAT and CDR2 is FQNNGV. The CDR3 extends over 11 amino acids. V gave up 4 bases and J gave up 5 bases, with 5 bases separating them.

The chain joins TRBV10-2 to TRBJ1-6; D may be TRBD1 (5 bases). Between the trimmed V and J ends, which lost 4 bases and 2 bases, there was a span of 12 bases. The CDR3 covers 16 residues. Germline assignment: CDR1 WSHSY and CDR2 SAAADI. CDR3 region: CASSVGELTYNSPLHF. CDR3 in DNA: TGCGCCAGCAGTGTAGGGGAACTCACCTATAATTCACCCCTCCACTTT.

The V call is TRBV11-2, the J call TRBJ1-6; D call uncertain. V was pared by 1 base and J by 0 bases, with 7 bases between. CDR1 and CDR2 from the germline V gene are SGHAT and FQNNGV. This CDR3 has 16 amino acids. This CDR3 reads CASSLAPSSYNSPLHF. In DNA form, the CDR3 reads TGTGCCAGCAGCTTAGCCCCGAGCTCCTATAATTCACCCCTCCACTTT.

CDR3: CASSESGLYGYTF. CDR3 bases: TGTGCCAGCAGTGAGTCTGGGCTCTATGGCTACACCTTC. The V gene is TRBV2, the J gene TRBJ1-2, with D unclear. Germline V gene sequence: CDR1 SNHLY, CDR2 FYNNEI. This CDR3 is built from 13 residues. The V end lost 3 bases, the J end lost 4 bases, and 9 bases lay between the germline ends.

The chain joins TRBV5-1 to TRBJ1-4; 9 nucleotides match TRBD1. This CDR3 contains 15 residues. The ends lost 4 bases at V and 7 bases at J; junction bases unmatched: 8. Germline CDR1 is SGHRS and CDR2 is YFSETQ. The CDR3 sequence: CASSGRQGEGEKLFF. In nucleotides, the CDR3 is TGCGCCAGCAGCGGACGACAGGGGGAGGGTGAAAAACTGTTTTTT. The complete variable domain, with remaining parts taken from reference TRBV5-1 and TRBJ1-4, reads KAGVTQTPRYLIKTRGQQVTLSCSPISGHRSVSWYQQTPGQGLQFLFEYFSETQRNKGNFPGRFSGRQFSNSRSEMNVSTLELGDSALYLCASSGRQGEGEKLFFGSGTQLSVL.

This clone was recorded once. Here the CDR3 reads CASSEGNRVGGQPQHF. The CDR3 DNA follows: TGTGCCAGCAGTGAGGGAAACAGGGTAGGTGGGCAGCCCCAGCATTTT. This chain joins TRBV2 and TRBJ1-5; weak D call: TRBD1 (6 bases). The CDR3 totals 16 residues. V dropped 3 bases and J dropped 7 bases, with 19 bases sitting between them. The V gene's germline CDR1 is SNHLY and CDR2 FYNNEI.

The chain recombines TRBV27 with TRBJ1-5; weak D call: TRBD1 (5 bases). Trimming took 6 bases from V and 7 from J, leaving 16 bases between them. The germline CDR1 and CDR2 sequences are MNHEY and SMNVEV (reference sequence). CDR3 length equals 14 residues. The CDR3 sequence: CASSYRDGWQPQHF. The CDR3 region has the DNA TGTGCCAGCAGCTACCGGGACGGTTGGCAGCCCCAGCATTTT.